Included here is one T cell receptor beta chain sequence, with context. These data originate in a study of cytomegalovirus exposure and HLA in healthy donors. Clones were sequenced by immunoSEQ multiplex PCR, and TCRdb holds only the in-frame ones, with some missing. The sample lists more than 300,000 clones; 70% to 90% were seen once. This CDR3 is built from 15 residues. Germline V gene lookup returns CDR1 MNHEY and CDR2 SVGAGI. V was trimmed by 2 bases and J by 0 bases, leaving 10 bases between them. The TCR comes from a woman between 18 and 29 years old in good health and CMV-seronegative. The rearrangement uses TRBV6-5 and TRBJ1-1; D call uncertain. Sequences were obtained from PBMCs. The CDR3 reads CASSYGERMNTEAFF. CDR3 nucleotides: TGTGCCAGCAGTTACGGTGAGAGGATGAACACTGAAGCTTTCTTT.